This record concerns one T cell receptor beta chain sequence. Its antigen is not known. This sample was included in a study of OX40 agonist ivuxolimab in advanced cancers. Across the study: Averaging 60 years in age, with a range of about 23 to 90, the cohort was around 87% male. Study results and limitations: Low clonal expansion, among the lowest seen, marked partial responders at 0.1-3.0 mg/kg. In the 0.1 to 3.0 mg/kg range, CD4+ and CD8+ blood T cells had expanded clonally by week 6.

The assay was immunoSEQ multiplex PCR, and TCRdb's table has in-frame clones only and misses some. The table has 70,000 to 90,000 clones, 81% seen once. The V and J ends lost 6 bases and 1 base respectively, with 10 bases between them. Germline V gene sequence: CDR1 SGHTS, CDR2 YDEGEE. CDR3 length: 14 amino acids. The receptor comes from an adult with an advanced solid tumor such as melanoma, head and neck, liver or kidney cancer. Specimen: CD4+ or CD8+ T cells sorted from blood, collected in a trial of the OX40 agonist ivuxolimab. The V gene is TRBV5-8, the J gene TRBJ2-2; D is undetermined. The CDR3 protein is CASKGRLNTGELFF. CDR3 DNA sequence: TGTGCCAGCAAAGGTCGACTGAACACCGGGGAGCTGTTTTTT.